Below are 9 T cell receptor beta chains sequenced from a single sample in a study of blood T cell repertoires in COVID-19. Measured with immunoSEQ multiplex PCR; TCRdb has only the in-frame clones, and not every one. The sample holds about 88,000 clones, 80% to 90% seen once. Material for sequencing was peripheral blood. The source of these receptors is a man at least 80 years old with acute or convalescent COVID-19.

The rearrangement uses TRBV2 and TRBJ1-1; no firm D call. V lost 4 bases to trimming and J lost 3 bases, with 3 bases between them. Looked up from germline, CDR1 is SNHLY and CDR2 is FYNNEI. The CDR3 totals 11 residues. CDR3 sequence: CASSVDTEAFF. The CDR3 nucleotides are TGTGCCAGCAGTGTAGACACTGAAGCTTTCTTT.

V usage is TRBV3-1 (or the pseudogene TRBV3-2) and J usage is TRBJ2-1; 10 nucleotides align to TRBD1. V was clipped by 2 bases and J by 5 bases; unmatched bases: 6. Germline V gene lookup returns CDR1 LGHDT and CDR2 YNNKEL (reference sequence). This CDR3 region has 16 residues. The chain's CDR3 is CASSQLPGQGNNEQFF. The CDR3 bases are TGTGCCAGCAGCCAATTACCGGGACAGGGGAACAATGAGCAGTTCTTC.

This rearrangement joins TRBV24-1 to TRBJ2-3; 8 nucleotides agree with TRBD1. V trimming: 4 bases; J trimming: 5 bases; junction bases outside the gene matches: 4. Germline CDR1 reads KGHDR; CDR2 reads SFDVKD. This CDR3 is built from 14 residues. Here the CDR3 reads CATSEQGAGDTQYF. The DNA for the CDR3 is TGTGCCACCAGTGAGCAGGGGGCAGGAGATACGCAGTATTTT.

V gene TRBV30 combines with J gene TRBJ1-2; D may be TRBD1 (5 bases). This CDR3 is built from 15 residues. V shed 2 bases and J shed 4 bases, with 17 bases lying between them. Germline values: CDR1 GTSNPN, CDR2 SVGIG (reference sequence). CDR3 sequence (DNA): TGTGCCTGGAGTTTTTTAGGGGTTTTTGGCTATGGCTACACCTTC. The encoded protein is CAWSFLGVFGYGYTF.

Comments on this clone: Its ends do not fully match the called genes, so a read error is possible. The rearrangement uses TRBV3-1 (or the pseudogene TRBV3-2) and TRBJ1-6; D ambiguous. This CDR3 has 12 amino acids. The germline CDR1 and CDR2 sequences are LGHDT and YNNKEL (reference sequence). The CDR3 spells CASSQGDGLVSF. As DNA, the CDR3 is TGTGCCAGCAGCCAAGGCGACGGGTTAGTTAGCTTT.

The DNA for the CDR3 is TGTGCCAGCAGTTTATACCAGGGGTGGGCCGAGACCCAGTACTTC. Amino acid sequence: CASSLYQGWAETQYF. The rearrangement uses TRBV28 and TRBJ2-5, with TRBD1 as a possible D gene (6 bases). Germline CDR1 reads MDHEN; CDR2 reads SYDVKM. This CDR3 contains 15 residues. Trimming cost V 1 base and J 5 bases, with 14 bases left between them.

The chain is built from TRBV7-3 and TRBJ2-1; TRBD1 agrees at 10 bases. Germline trimming cut 4 bases from V and 12 bases from J; bases unmatched to any gene: 6. This CDR3 region has 13 residues. The germline V gene encodes CDR1 SGHTA and CDR2 FQGTGA. The CDR3 sequence: CASSSTGGGAQFF. The DNA of the CDR3 is TGTGCCAGCAGCTCGACAGGGGGCGGGGCGCAGTTCTTC.

The rearrangement uses TRBV7-2 and TRBJ2-3, with TRBD2 matching 8 bases. The CDR3 has 16 amino acids. Losses at the gene ends were 1 base for V and 2 bases for J; bases not matched to a gene: 5. The V gene's germline CDR1 is SGHTA and CDR2 FQGNSA. CDR3 loop: CASSLVRGLVTDTQYF. CDR3 nucleotides: TGTGCCAGCAGCTTAGTTCGGGGACTAGTCACAGATACGCAGTATTTT.

V usage is TRBV30 and J usage is TRBJ1-4; 8 positions agree with TRBD1. The CDR3 is made up of 15 amino acids. Germline V lookup: CDR1 GTSNPN, CDR2 SVGIG (reference sequence). J was trimmed by 5 bases and V by 2 bases; bases with no gene match: 7. The CDR3 here is CAWSPLGQGNEKLFF. Written as DNA, the CDR3 is TGTGCCTGGAGTCCGCTCGGACAGGGAAATGAAAAACTGTTTTTT.